The entry that follows covers one T cell receptor beta chain sequence. What it binds is unknown. At one end the junction does not follow the germline gene, possibly because of a read error. The source of the sample is a study of blood T cells in healthy people across ages. The overall study: About one barcoded beta molecule per two T cells was captured by template switching. Findings and caveats of the study: Aged donors had fewer naive CD4+ cells and lower diversity than long-lived donors. With age, beta diversity per million T cells declined roughly linearly, significantly by 35 to 40.

A second roughly 6 to 12 cycle PCR used barcoded and J-beta primers. Each CDR3 protein gets one entry after TCRdb re-called the 5' RACE reads with MiXCR. In the table there are about a million distinct CDR3 sequences, 48% of which are singletons. Per germline, CDR1 MNHEY and CDR2 SVGAGI. The CDR3 loop spans 15 amino acids. The TCR sequence derives from a young man in good health. The chain carries TRBV6-5 and TRBJ2-3; 7 bases match TRBD2. The specimen sequenced was blood. In DNA form, the CDR3 reads TGTGCCTGCAGACCCTCTCGAGCGGGGACAGATACGCAGTATTTT. Translating gives CACRPSRAGTDTQYF.